The present TCR beta chain was sequenced within a study of shared clonotypes between healthy human individuals. Background on the study: Researchers drew samples from a couple of women and a few men aged 18 to 49. Per donor, CD8 memory used one plate, CD8 naive used two, CD4 memory used three and CD4 naive used three.

On this clone itself: The antigen is unknown.

In the original processing: ImmunoSEQ junction-only sequences lacked quality scores, so their filtering differed. Only in-frame clones appear in the TCRdb table, and some are missing; sequencing was by immunoSEQ multiplex PCR. V, J and clone size derive from that table, while D and trimming were established from the DNA sequence. This table holds approximately 2,000,000 clones, around 93% found once. Findings and limits, study-wide: Non-shared clonotypes showed lower generation probabilities than clonotypes common to all four donors.

Germline CDR1 and CDR2: MNHNS and SASEGT. This CDR3 is built from 13 residues. V was pared by 4 bases and J by 2 bases, with 8 bases between. Terminally differentiated effector memory CD45RA+ cells were excluded from the naive CD8 cells, which were CD45RO-negative and positively selected for CCR7. The sequence was obtained from a man aged 18 to 35 in good health. Some clones in this sample may be carry-over from other donors' samples. The chain recombines TRBV6-1 with TRBJ2-5, with unresolved D. The sample taken for sequencing was naive CD8+ T cells from PBMCs. DNA of the CDR3: TGTGCCAGCAGTGTTACCTTTCAAGAGACCCAGTACTTC. Its translation: CASSVTFQETQYF.